These 25 T cell receptor beta chains were sequenced from one sample in a study of long-term antiretroviral therapy in people with HIV. Samples were assayed with immunoSEQ v3.0 at survey level. The table came from immunoSEQ multiplex PCR; TCRdb's copy has only in-frame clones and leaves some out. The table includes 20,000 or so clones, 76% detected once. Sequenced material: unsorted PBMCs, taken 0.5 years before starting antiretroviral therapy. The receptors were gathered from a man aged 18 to 30 with HIV.

V gene TRBV4-1 combines with J gene TRBJ2-5; 7 nucleotides line up with TRBD2. The V gene end was trimmed by 5 bases and the J gene end by 1 base; junction bases not matched to a gene: 13. There are 17 residues in the CDR3. Germline V gene data show CDR1 as MGHRA and CDR2 as YSYEKL. CDR3 region: CASSNFLKRGSQETQYF. In nucleotides, the CDR3 is TGCGCCAGCAGCAATTTTCTAAAGCGCGGGAGCCAAGAGACCCAGTACTTC.

This chain joins TRBV10-3 and TRBJ2-7, with TRBD2 matching 7 bases. This CDR3 is built from 11 residues. CDR1 is ENHRY, CDR2 SYGVKD, per germline. The J segment lost 6 bases and the V segment lost 10 bases, leaving 6 bases of the junction unmatched. The CDR3, as DNA: TGTGCCACCTTGAGCGGGGCCGAGCAGTACTTC. Amino acid sequence: CATLSGAEQYF.

This rearrangement joins TRBV10-2 to TRBJ1-5, with 11 nucleotides matching TRBD1. Germline CDR1 is WSHSY and CDR2 is SAAADI. This CDR3 spans 19 amino acids. Germline trimming cut 5 bases from V and 1 base from J; bases unmatched to any gene: 13. In DNA, the CDR3 is TGCGCCAGCAGTCGAGTCGGACAGGGGGCCCCCGAAAGCAATCAGCCCCAGCATTTT. This codes for CASSRVGQGAPESNQPQHF.

The V and J genes are TRBV7-9 and TRBJ1-1, with 7 bases that match TRBD1. V was clipped by 5 bases and J by 2 bases; unmatched bases: 8. Germline CDR1 SEHNR, CDR2 FQNEAQ (reference sequence). There are 15 residues in the CDR3. This CDR3 reads CASSGRNRGNTEAFF. The CDR3 coding sequence is TGTGCCAGCAGCGGACGAAACAGGGGAAACACTGAAGCTTTCTTT.

This chain links TRBV2 with TRBJ2-2, with D possibly TRBD1 on 5 matching bases. CDR3 length: 12 residues. V dropped 11 bases and J dropped 6 bases, with 13 bases sitting between them. Germline-derived CDR1 and CDR2 are SNHLY and FYNNEI. CDR3 DNA sequence: TGTGCCGGCCAGGGCCCCGCCGGGGAGCTGTTTTTT. This encodes CAGQGPAGELFF.

V gene TRBV9 combines with J gene TRBJ2-2, with TRBD2 matching 12 bases. This CDR3 region has 15 residues. V was clipped by 3 bases and J by 5 bases; unmatched bases: 2. The germline gives CDR1 SGDLS, CDR2 YYNGEE. This CDR3 is CASSASGGVTGELFF. The CDR3 bases are TGTGCCAGCAGCGCTAGCGGGGGGGTTACCGGGGAGCTGTTTTTT.

This clone was found a few times. This chain links TRBV19 with TRBJ1-1; 9 bases align to TRBD1. Germline assignment: CDR1 LNHDA and CDR2 SQIVND (reference sequence). V dropped 5 bases and J dropped 10; count of bases not matched to a gene: 8. The CDR3 is 13 amino acids. This CDR3 is CASSPYRGQGAFF. The CDR3 DNA reads TGTGCCAGTAGTCCCTACAGGGGGCAGGGAGCTTTCTTT.

The rearrangement joins TRBV28 to TRBJ2-1; no definite D call. The CDR3 is 13 residues long. The V and J ends lost 6 bases and 2 bases respectively, with 8 bases between them. Germline assignment: CDR1 MDHEN and CDR2 SYDVKM. CDR3 nucleotide sequence: TGTGCCAGCAGCCCGGAAACCTACAATGAGCAGTTCTTC. It translates to CASSPETYNEQFF.

This chain joins TRBV19 and TRBJ1-1, with D unclear. Trimming left V 5 bases short and J 1 base short, with 11 bases between. From germline, CDR1 is LNHDA and CDR2 SQIVND (reference sequence). The CDR3 consists of 14 residues. In DNA form, the CDR3 reads TGTGCCAGTAGTGGACGGACGGAGAACACTGAAGCTTTCTTT. It specifies CASSGRTENTEAFF.

The CDR3 DNA follows: TGTGCCAGCAACCCAGGGGGATACGAGCAGTACTTC. Translating it yields CASNPGGYEQYF. This rearrangement joins TRBV6-6 to TRBJ2-7; 7 bases agree with TRBD1. The CDR3 is 12 residues long. Trimming took 7 bases from V and 4 from J; bases not matched to a gene: 4. Germline V lookup: CDR1 MNHNY, CDR2 SVGAGI (reference sequence).

For the CDR3, the DNA is TGTGCCAGCAGCCGTAGCGGGAGGCCGAACACCGGGGAGCTGTTTTTT. Its translation is CASSRSGRPNTGELFF. This chain uses TRBV9 with TRBJ2-2; 10 bases agree with TRBD2. The CDR3 is made up of 16 amino acids. With 4 bases clipped from V and 0 bases from J, the junction kept 3 bases outside the gene matches. Per the germline V gene, CDR1 is SGDLS and CDR2 is YYNGEE.

This chain joins TRBV7-9 and TRBJ1-1; 7 bases fit TRBD1. V was pared by 0 bases and J by 1 base, with 2 bases of the junction left unmatched. CDR3 length: 15 amino acids. The germline CDR1 and CDR2 sequences are SEHNR and FQNEAQ (reference sequence). The CDR3 reads CASSLARQGNTEAFF. In nucleotides, the CDR3 is TGTGCCAGCAGCTTAGCGCGACAGGGGAACACTGAAGCTTTCTTT.

The chain recombines TRBV9 with TRBJ1-2; D gene unclear. Trimming cost V 4 bases and J 4 bases, with 17 bases left between them. Germline CDR1 reads SGDLS; CDR2 reads YYNGEE. CDR3 size: 15 residues. In DNA form, the CDR3 reads TGTGCCAGCAGCCCCTCCGCCTTTGGCCGCTATGGCTACACCTTC. Amino acids: CASSPSAFGRYGYTF.

The rearrangement links TRBV11-2 to TRBJ2-1; 10 bases are shared with TRBD2. Looked up from germline, CDR1 is SGHAT and CDR2 is FQNNGV. CDR3 length: 17 residues. The junction had 12 bases not matched to a gene; V was cut back by 2 bases and J by 8 bases. The CDR3 DNA reads as TGTGCCAGCAGCTTAATCCCCCGAGCGGGAGGGGGTGATGAGCAGTTCTTC. Its translation: CASSLIPRAGGGDEQFF. The complete variable domain, with remaining parts taken from reference TRBV11-2 and TRBJ2-1, reads EAGVAQSPRYKIIEKRQSVAFWCNPISGHATLYWYQQILGQGPKLLIQFQNNGVVDDSQLPKDRFSAERLKGVDSTLKIQPAKLEDSAVYLCASSLIPRAGGGDEQFFGPGTRLTVL.

This clone has only a few counts. The V gene is TRBV5-1, the J gene TRBJ2-7, with D possibly called TRBD1 or TRBD2 (5 bases each). CDR1 is SGHRS, CDR2 YFSETQ, per germline. The CDR3 has 13 amino acids. V lost 5 bases and J 3 bases, leaving 12 bases between the germline ends. CDR3 sequence: CASREDIFYEQYF. The CDR3 DNA reads as TGCGCCAGCAGGGAGGACATTTTCTACGAGCAGTACTTC.

CDR3 region: CASSIPGQGVPEQFF. The CDR3 DNA is TGTGCCAGTAGTATCCCGGGACAGGGGGTTCCTGAGCAGTTCTTC. V is TRBV19 and J is TRBJ2-1, with TRBD1 matching over 11 bases. This CDR3 has 15 amino acids. In germline, CDR1 is LNHDA, CDR2 SQIVND (reference sequence). The V gene end was trimmed by 3 bases and the J gene end by 9 bases; junction bases not matched to a gene: 7. Together with reference TRBV19 and TRBJ2-1, the CDR3 gives the full variable domain: DGGITQSPKYLFRKEGQNVTLSCEQNLNHDAMYWYRQDPGQGLRLIYYSQIVNDFQKGDIAEGYSVSREKKESFPLTVTSAQKNPTAFYLCASSIPGQGVPEQFFGPGTRLTVL.

Notes on this clone: Other DNA sequences within the sample encode an identical CDR3. The rearrangement joins TRBV27 to TRBJ2-7; D not certain. The CDR3 is 13 amino acids. Germline V CDR1 and CDR2: MNHEY, SMNVEV (reference sequence). Trimming took off 3 bases at V and 3 bases at J, with 9 bases between the two ends. The CDR3 region is CASSFGPHYEQYF. Here the CDR3 DNA reads TGTGCCAGCAGTTTCGGGCCCCACTACGAGCAGTACTTC.

This chain uses TRBV10-3 with TRBJ2-1, with 12 bases fitting TRBD2. V lost 0 bases, J lost 0 bases, and 3 bases stayed unmatched. The CDR3 is 18 amino acids. Germline CDR1 ENHRY, CDR2 SYGVKD. The CDR3 sequence: CAISESLAGGPSYNEQFF. The CDR3, as DNA: TGTGCCATCAGTGAGTCTCTAGCGGGAGGGCCCTCCTACAATGAGCAGTTCTTC.

This chain uses TRBV4-3 with TRBJ1-2; TRBD1 is a possible D gene (6 bases). CDR1 LGHNA and CDR2 YSLEER come from the germline V gene. This CDR3 spans 16 amino acids. Trimming shortened V by 0 bases and J by 7 bases, and 18 bases separated the two germline ends. The CDR3 sequence: CASSQDPLDRRLGYTF. The CDR3 DNA reads as TGCGCCAGCAGCCAAGATCCCCTAGACAGGAGACTTGGCTACACCTTC.

V and J are TRBV19 and TRBJ2-1, with 9 bases matching TRBD1. With 3 bases clipped from V and 9 bases from J, the junction kept 9 bases outside the gene matches. The germline V gene encodes CDR1 LNHDA and CDR2 SQIVND (reference sequence). This CDR3 contains 15 residues. The CDR3 DNA follows: TGTGCCAGTAGTATGGCCGGGACAGGGACGGCTGAGCAGTTCTTC. Its translation is CASSMAGTGTAEQFF. Full variable domain (rest looked up from reference TRBV19 and TRBJ2-1): DGGITQSPKYLFRKEGQNVTLSCEQNLNHDAMYWYRQDPGQGLRLIYYSQIVNDFQKGDIAEGYSVSREKKESFPLTVTSAQKNPTAFYLCASSMAGTGTAEQFFGPGTRLTVL.

This clone came up once. The V gene is TRBV5-1, the J gene TRBJ2-1; a possible D gene is TRBD1 (6 bases). Germline V lookup: CDR1 SGHRS, CDR2 YFSETQ. This CDR3 region has 15 residues. The V gene lost 5 bases and the J gene lost 1 base, with 13 bases spanning the gap. In nucleotides, the CDR3 is TGCGCCAGCAGACGTGGACAGTTATCCTACAATGAGCAGTTCTTC. It encodes CASRRGQLSYNEQFF.

The chain carries TRBV18 and TRBJ2-7, with D uncertain. CDR1 and CDR2 from the germline V gene are KGHSH and LQKENI. The CDR3 consists of 14 residues. V was trimmed by 6 bases and J by 2 bases, leaving 14 bases between them. CDR3 protein: CASSEPTATYEQYF. In DNA form, the CDR3 reads TGTGCCAGCTCCGAACCGACGGCTACCTACGAGCAGTACTTC.

This chain connects TRBV2 to TRBJ1-4; 10 bases agree with TRBD1. The V segment lost 8 bases and the J segment 8 bases; nucleotides outside the gene matches: 5. The CDR3 is 13 residues long. Germline V gives CDR1 SNHLY, CDR2 FYNNEI. This chain's CDR3 is CASRQGAAEKLFF. CDR3 DNA: TGTGCCAGCCGACAGGGGGCCGCGGAAAAACTGTTTTTT.

The chain combines TRBV2 with TRBJ1-5; no definite D call. Germline CDR1 reads SNHLY; CDR2 reads FYNNEI. Trimming cost V 3 bases and J 0 bases, with 9 bases left between them. This CDR3 is built from 15 residues. CDR3 residues: CASSDSGFSNQPQHF. The CDR3 region has the DNA TGTGCCAGCAGTGATAGCGGTTTTAGCAATCAGCCCCAGCATTTT.

The rearrangement links TRBV27 to TRBJ1-1, with TRBD1 matching 10 bases. Germline CDR1 reads MNHEY; CDR2 reads SMNVEV (reference sequence). The V gene end was trimmed by 2 bases and the J gene end by 0 bases; junction bases not matched to a gene: 3. CDR3 length equals 16 residues. CDR3 sequence reads: CASSLTGTGVNTEAFF. CDR3 coding DNA: TGTGCCAGCAGTTTAACCGGGACAGGGGTGAACACTGAAGCTTTCTTT.